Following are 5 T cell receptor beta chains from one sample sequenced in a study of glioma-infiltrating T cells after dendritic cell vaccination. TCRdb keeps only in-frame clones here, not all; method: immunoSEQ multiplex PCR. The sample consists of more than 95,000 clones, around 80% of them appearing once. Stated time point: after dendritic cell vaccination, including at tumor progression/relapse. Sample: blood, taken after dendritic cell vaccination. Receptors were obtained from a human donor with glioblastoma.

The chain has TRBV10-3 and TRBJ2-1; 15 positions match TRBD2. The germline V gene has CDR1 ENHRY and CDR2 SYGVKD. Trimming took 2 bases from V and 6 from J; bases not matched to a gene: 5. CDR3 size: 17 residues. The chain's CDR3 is CAISEPLGLAGGNEQFF. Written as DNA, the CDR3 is TGTGCCATCAGTGAGCCTTTGGGACTAGCGGGGGGCAATGAGCAGTTCTTC.

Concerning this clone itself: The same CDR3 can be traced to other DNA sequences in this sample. This chain's CDR3 is CASSRLADSYEQYF. CDR3 coding DNA: TGTGCCAGCAGTCGACTAGCGGATTCCTACGAGCAGTACTTC. This chain links TRBV6-6 with TRBJ2-7, with 9 bases lining up with TRBD2. The CDR3 runs to 14 residues. V dropped 5 bases and J dropped 1; count of bases not matched to a gene: 3. Germline CDR1 is MNHNY and CDR2 is SVGAGI (reference sequence).

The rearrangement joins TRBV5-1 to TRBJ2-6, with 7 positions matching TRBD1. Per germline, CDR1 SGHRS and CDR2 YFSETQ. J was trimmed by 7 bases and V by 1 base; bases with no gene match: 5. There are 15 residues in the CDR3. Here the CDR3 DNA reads TGCGCCAGCAGCTTGAGTACAGGGGTTGCCAACGTCCTGACTTTC. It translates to CASSLSTGVANVLTF.

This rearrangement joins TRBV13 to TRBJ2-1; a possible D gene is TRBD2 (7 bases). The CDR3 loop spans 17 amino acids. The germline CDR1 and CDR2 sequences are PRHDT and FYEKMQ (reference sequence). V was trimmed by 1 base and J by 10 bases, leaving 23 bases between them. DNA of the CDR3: TGTGCCAGCAGCTTAGACAGGGACTCGCCCCGGGGGGTAGAGCAGTTCTTC. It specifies CASSLDRDSPRGVEQFF.

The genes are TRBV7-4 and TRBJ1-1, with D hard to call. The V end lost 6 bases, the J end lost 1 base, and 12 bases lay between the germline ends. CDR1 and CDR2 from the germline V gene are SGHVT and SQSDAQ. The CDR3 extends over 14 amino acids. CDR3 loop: CASSLREENTEAFF. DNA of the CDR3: TGTGCCAGCAGTTTGCGTGAGGAGAACACTGAAGCTTTCTTT.